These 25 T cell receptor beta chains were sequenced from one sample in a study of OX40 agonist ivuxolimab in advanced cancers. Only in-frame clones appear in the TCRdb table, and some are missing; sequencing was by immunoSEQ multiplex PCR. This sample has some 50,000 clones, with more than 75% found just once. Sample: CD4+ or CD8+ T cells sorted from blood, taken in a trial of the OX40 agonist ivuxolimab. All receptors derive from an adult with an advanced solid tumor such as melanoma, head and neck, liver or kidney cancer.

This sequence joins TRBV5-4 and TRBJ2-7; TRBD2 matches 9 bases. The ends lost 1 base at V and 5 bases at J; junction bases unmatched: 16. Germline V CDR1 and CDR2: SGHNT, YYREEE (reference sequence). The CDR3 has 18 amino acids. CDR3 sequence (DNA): TGTGCCAGCAGCTTGTTTGGGACTGCGGGGGGGCGATCTAACGAGCAGTACTTC. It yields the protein CASSLFGTAGGRSNEQYF.

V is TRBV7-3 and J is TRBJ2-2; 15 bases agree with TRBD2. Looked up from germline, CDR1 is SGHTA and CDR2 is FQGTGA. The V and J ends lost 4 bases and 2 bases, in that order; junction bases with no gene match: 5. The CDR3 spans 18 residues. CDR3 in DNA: TGTGCCAGCAGCTCCGGGACTAGCGGGAGGTATAACACCGGGGAGCTGTTTTTT. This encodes CASSSGTSGRYNTGELFF.

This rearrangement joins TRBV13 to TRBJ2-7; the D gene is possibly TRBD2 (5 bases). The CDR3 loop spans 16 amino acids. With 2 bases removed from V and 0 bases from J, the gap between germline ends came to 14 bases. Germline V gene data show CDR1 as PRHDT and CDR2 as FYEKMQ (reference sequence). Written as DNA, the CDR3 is TGTGCCAGCAGCTTATATGGCGGGTTGAGCTCCTACGAGCAGTACTTC. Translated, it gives CASSLYGGLSSYEQYF.

The CDR3 protein is CASSLGGNTEAFF. The CDR3 DNA follows: TGTGCCAGCAGCTTGGGGGGGAACACTGAAGCTTTCTTT. The V gene is TRBV11-2, the J gene TRBJ1-1; D may be TRBD1 (5 bases). V lost 3 bases to trimming and J lost 1 base, with 6 bases between them. The length of the CDR3 is 13 residues. CDR1 SGHAT and CDR2 FQNNGV come from the germline V gene.

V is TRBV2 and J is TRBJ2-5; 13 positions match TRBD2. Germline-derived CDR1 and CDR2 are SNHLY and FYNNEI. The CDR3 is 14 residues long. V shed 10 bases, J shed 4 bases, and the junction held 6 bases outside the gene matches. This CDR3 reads CAITSGGAIETQYF. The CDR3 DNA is TGTGCCATCACTAGCGGGGGGGCAATAGAGACCCAGTACTTC.

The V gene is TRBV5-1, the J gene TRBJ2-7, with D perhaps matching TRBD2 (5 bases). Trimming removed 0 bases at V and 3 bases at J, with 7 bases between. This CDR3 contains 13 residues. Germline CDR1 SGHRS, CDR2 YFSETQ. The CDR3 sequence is CASSLGLNYEQYF. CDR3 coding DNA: TGCGCCAGCAGCTTGGGACTAAACTACGAGCAGTACTTC.

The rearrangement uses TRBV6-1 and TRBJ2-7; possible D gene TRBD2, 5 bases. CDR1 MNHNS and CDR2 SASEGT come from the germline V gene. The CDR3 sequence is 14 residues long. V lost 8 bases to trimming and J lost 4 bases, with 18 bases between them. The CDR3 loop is CASFGVTEDYEQYF. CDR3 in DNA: TGTGCCAGCTTCGGGGTAACAGAAGATTACGAGCAGTACTTC.

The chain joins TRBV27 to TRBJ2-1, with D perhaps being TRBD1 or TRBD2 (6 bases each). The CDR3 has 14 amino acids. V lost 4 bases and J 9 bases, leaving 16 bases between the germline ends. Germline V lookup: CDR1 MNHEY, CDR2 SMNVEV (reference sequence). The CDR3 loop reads CASSWGAGYGEQFF. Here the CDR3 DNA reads TGTGCCAGCAGTTGGGGGGCCGGTTATGGTGAGCAGTTCTTC.

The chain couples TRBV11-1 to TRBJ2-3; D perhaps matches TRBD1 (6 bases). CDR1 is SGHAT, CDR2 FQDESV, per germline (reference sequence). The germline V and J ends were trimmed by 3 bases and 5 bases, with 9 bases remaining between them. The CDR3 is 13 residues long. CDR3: CASSFPGEDTQYF. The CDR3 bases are TGTGCCAGCAGCTTCCCAGGGGAAGATACGCAGTATTTT.

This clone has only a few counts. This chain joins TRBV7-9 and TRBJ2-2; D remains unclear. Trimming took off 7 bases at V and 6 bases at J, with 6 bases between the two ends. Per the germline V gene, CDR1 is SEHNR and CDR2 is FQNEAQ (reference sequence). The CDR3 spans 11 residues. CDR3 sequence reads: CASTPAGELFF. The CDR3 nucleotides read TGTGCCAGCACCCCGGCCGGGGAGCTGTTTTTT. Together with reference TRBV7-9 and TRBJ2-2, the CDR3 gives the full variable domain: DTGVSQNPRHKITKRGQNVTFRCDPISEHNRLYWYRQTLGQGPEFLTYFQNEAQLEKSRLLSDRFSAERPKGSFSTLEIQRTEQGDSAMYLCASTPAGELFFGEGSRLTVL.

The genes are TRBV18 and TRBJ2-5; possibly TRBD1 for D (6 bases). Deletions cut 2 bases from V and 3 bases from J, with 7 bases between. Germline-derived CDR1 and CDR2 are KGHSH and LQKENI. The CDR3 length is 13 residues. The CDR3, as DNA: TGTGCCAGCTCACCAGGGGGCGAAGAGACCCAGTACTTC. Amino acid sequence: CASSPGGEETQYF.

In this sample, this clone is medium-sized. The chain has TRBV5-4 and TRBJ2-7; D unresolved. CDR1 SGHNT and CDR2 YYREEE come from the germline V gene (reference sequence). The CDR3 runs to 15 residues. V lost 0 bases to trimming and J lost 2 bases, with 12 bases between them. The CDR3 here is CASSLGSRFAYEQYF. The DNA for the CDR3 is TGTGCCAGCAGCTTGGGGAGCAGGTTCGCCTACGAGCAGTACTTC.

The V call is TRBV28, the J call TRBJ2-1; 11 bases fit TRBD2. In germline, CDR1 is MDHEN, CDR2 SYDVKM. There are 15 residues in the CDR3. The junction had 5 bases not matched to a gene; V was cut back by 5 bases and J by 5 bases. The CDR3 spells CASSAGTSGHNEQFF. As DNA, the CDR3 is TGTGCCAGCAGTGCCGGGACTAGCGGCCACAATGAGCAGTTCTTC.

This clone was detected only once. This CDR3 reads CASSLAGGLDLNYGYTF. CDR3 coding DNA: TGTGCCAGCAGCTTGGCAGGGGGCCTTGATCTAAACTATGGCTACACCTTC. V and J are TRBV7-9 and TRBJ1-2, with TRBD1 matching over 8 bases. Germline values: CDR1 SEHNR, CDR2 FQNEAQ (reference sequence). After removal of 3 bases from V and 2 bases from J, the junction contained 11 bases not matched to a gene. The length of the CDR3 is 17 residues.

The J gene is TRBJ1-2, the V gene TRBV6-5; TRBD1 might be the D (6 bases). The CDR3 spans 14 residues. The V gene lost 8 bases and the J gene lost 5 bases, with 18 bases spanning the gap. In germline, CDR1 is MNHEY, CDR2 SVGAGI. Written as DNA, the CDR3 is TGTGCCAGCCGGACAGACCTCTCCAATTATGGCTACACCTTC. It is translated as CASRTDLSNYGYTF.

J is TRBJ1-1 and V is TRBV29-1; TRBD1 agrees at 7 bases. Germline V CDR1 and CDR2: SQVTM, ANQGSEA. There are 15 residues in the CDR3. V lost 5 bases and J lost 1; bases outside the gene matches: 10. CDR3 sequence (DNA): TGCAGCGTTTTGGGACAGATAGTGCAGAACACTGAAGCTTTCTTT. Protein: CSVLGQIVQNTEAFF.

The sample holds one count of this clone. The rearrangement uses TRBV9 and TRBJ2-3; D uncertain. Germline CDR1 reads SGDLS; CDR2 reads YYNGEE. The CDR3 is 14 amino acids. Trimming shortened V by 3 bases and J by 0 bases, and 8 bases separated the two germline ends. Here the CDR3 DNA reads TGTGCCAGCAGCGCCCCCATTAGCACAGATACGCAGTATTTT. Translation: CASSAPISTDTQYF. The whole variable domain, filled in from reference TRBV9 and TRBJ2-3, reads DSGVTQTPKHLITATGQRVTLRCSPRSGDLSVYWYQQSLDQGLQFLIQYYNGEERAKGNILERFSAQQFPDLHSELNLSSLELGDSALYFCASSAPISTDTQYFGPGTRLTVL.

CDR3 protein: CASSQVHGSYEQYF. CDR3 DNA sequence: TGTGCCAGCAGCCAAGTTCACGGCTCCTACGAGCAGTACTTC. The chain carries TRBV4-2 and TRBJ2-7, with D hard to call. The CDR3 loop spans 14 amino acids. Germline V lookup: CDR1 LGHNA, CDR2 YNFKEQ. Deletions cut 1 base from V and 0 bases from J, with 7 bases between.

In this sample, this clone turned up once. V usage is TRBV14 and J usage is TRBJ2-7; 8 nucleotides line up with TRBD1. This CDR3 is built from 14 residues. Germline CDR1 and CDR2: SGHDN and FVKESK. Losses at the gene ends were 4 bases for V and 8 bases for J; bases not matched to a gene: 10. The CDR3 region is CASSPLPTGDQQYF. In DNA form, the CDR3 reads TGTGCCAGCAGCCCACTGCCGACAGGGGATCAGCAGTACTTC.

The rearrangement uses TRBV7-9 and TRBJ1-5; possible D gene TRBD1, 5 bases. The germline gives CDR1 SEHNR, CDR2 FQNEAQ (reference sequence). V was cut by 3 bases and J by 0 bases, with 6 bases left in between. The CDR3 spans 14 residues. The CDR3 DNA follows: TGTGCCAGCAGCTTGACAGATAGCAATCAGCCCCAGCATTTT. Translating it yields CASSLTDSNQPQHF.

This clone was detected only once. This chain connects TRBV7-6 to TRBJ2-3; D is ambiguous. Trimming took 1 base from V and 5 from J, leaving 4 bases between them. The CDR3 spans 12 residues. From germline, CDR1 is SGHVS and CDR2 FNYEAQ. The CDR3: CASSLEGDTQYF. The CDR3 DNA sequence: TGTGCCAGCAGCTTAGAGGGAGATACGCAGTATTTT.

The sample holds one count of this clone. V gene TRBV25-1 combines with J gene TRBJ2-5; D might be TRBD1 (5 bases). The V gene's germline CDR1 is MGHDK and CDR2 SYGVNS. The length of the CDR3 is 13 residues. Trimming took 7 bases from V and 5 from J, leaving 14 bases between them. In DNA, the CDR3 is TGTGCCAGCAAGCCAGGGAATCATGAGACCCAGTACTTC. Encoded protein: CASKPGNHETQYF.

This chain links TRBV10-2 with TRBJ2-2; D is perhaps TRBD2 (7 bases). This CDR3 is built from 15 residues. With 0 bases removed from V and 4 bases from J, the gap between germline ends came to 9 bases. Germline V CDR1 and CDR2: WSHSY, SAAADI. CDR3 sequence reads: CASSESGGLTGELFF. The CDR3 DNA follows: TGCGCCAGCAGTGAGTCGGGGGGGCTCACCGGGGAGCTGTTTTTT.

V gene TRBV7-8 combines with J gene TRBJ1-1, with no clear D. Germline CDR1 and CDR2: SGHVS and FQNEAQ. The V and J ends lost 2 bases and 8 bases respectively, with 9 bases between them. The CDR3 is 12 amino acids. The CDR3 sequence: CASSLFGREAFF. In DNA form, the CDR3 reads TGTGCCAGCAGCTTATTTGGGCGGGAAGCTTTCTTT.

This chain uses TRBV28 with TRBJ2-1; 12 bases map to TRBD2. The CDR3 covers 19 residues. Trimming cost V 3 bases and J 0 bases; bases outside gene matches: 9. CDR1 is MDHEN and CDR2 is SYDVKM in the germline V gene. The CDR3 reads CASSFPPTSGGDSYNEQFF. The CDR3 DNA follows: TGTGCCAGCAGTTTCCCCCCGACTAGCGGGGGAGACTCCTACAATGAGCAGTTCTTC. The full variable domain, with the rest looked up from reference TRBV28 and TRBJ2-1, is DVKVTQSSRYLVKRTGEKVFLECVQDMDHENMFWYRQDPGLGLRLIYFSYDVKMKEKGDIPEGYSVSREKKERFSLILESASTNQTSMYLCASSFPPTSGGDSYNEQFFGPGTRLTVL.